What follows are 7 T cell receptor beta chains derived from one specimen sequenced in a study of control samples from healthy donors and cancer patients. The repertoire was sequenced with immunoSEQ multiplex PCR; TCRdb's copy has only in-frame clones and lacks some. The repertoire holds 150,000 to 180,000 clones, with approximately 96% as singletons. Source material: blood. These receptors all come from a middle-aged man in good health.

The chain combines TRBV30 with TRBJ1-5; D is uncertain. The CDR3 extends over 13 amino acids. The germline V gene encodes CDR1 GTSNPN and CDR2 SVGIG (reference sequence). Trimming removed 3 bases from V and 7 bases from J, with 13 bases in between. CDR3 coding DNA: TGTGCCTGGAGCACTGGGGTGAGCCAGCCCCAGCATTTT. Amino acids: CAWSTGVSQPQHF.

Written as DNA, the CDR3 is TGTGCCAGTAGTGTATCTGGAAACACCATATATTTT. Amino acids: CASSVSGNTIYF. The chain recombines TRBV19 with TRBJ1-3; D is ambiguous. V lost 5 bases, J lost 1 base, and 3 bases lay in between. Germline lookup yields CDR1 LNHDA and CDR2 SQIVND (reference sequence). The CDR3 sequence is 12 residues long.

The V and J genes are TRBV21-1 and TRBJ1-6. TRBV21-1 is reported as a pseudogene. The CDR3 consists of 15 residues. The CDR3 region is CASSKKSSYNSPLHF. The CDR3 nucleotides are TGTGCCAGCAGCAAAAAGAGCTCCTATAATTCACCCCTCCACTTT.

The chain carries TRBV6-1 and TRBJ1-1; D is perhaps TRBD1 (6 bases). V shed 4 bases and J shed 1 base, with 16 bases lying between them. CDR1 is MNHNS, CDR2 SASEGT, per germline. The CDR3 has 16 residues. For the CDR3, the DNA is TGTGCCAGCAGTGTCCTGCCGGGACAAGGGAACACTGAAGCTTTCTTT. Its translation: CASSVLPGQGNTEAFF.

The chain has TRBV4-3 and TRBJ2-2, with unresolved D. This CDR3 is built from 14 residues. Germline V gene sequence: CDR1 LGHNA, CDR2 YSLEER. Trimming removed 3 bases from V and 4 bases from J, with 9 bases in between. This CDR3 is CASSQEYGTGELFF. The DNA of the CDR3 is TGCGCCAGCAGCCAGGAGTACGGCACCGGGGAGCTGTTTTTT.

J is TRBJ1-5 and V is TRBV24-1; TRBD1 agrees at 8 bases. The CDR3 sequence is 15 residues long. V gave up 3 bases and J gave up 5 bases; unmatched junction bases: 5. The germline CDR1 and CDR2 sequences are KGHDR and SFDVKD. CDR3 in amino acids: CATSDGGQGYQPQHF. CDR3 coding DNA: TGTGCCACCAGTGATGGAGGACAGGGTTATCAGCCCCAGCATTTT.

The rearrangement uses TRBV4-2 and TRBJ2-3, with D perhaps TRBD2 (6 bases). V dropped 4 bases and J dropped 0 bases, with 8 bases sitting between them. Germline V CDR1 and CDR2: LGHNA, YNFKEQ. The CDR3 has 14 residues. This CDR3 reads CASSLTSSTDTQYF. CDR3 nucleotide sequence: TGTGCCAGCAGCCTAACTAGCAGCACAGATACGCAGTATTTT.